Presented here are 16 T cell receptor beta chains from one specimen sequenced in a study of blood T cell repertoires in COVID-19. Here immunoSEQ multiplex PCR was the method, and the copy in TCRdb shows in-frame clones only, minus some. Of about 250,000 clones in the sample, about 80% were seen once. Sequenced input: peripheral blood. These receptors all come from a man aged 45-60 years with active or convalescent COVID-19.

This clone was seen a few times. The rearrangement uses TRBV10-3 and TRBJ1-1; the D is unclear. V shed 8 bases and J shed 4 bases, with 8 bases lying between them. This CDR3 contains 11 residues. Looked up from germline, CDR1 is ENHRY and CDR2 is SYGVKD. CDR3 sequence reads: CAIPPGTEAFF. The DNA of the CDR3 is TGTGCCATCCCCCCGGGCACTGAAGCTTTCTTT.

The chain couples TRBV7-2 to TRBJ1-2; 7 positions agree with TRBD1. This CDR3 region has 16 residues. V gave up 4 bases and J gave up 8 bases; unmatched junction bases: 16. In germline, CDR1 is SGHTA, CDR2 FQGNSA. The CDR3: CASSSDGGGASGGYTF. CDR3 DNA sequence: TGTGCCAGCAGCTCGGACGGAGGGGGCGCATCGGGAGGCTACACCTTC.

V is TRBV4-1 and J is TRBJ2-7, with 7 bases aligning to TRBD1. This CDR3 spans 16 amino acids. J was trimmed by 1 base and V by 3 bases; bases with no gene match: 9. Germline V CDR1 and CDR2: MGHRA, YSYEKL. As DNA, the CDR3 is TGCGCCAGCAGCCAGATCTACCCGGGACAGTCCTACGAGCAGTACTTC. It is translated as CASSQIYPGQSYEQYF.

The chain links TRBV7-8 to TRBJ2-3; TRBD1 is a possible D gene (6 bases). The CDR3 contains 13 residues. CDR1 SGHVS and CDR2 FQNEAQ come from the germline V gene. Trimming took 6 bases from V and 3 from J, leaving 10 bases between them. CDR3 sequence (DNA): TGTGCCAGCAGAAAGGGGGATACAGATACGCAGTATTTT. Translated, it gives CASRKGDTDTQYF.

J is TRBJ2-3 and V is TRBV19, with D maybe TRBD2 (6 bases). V lost 7 bases and J lost 6, with 20 bases in between. This CDR3 is 15 amino acids long. Germline CDR1 and CDR2: LNHDA and SQIVND (reference sequence). This CDR3 reads CASTARLGRSDTQYF. The CDR3 DNA reads as TGTGCCAGTACCGCCCGACTGGGGAGGTCGGATACGCAGTATTTT.

The genes are TRBV7-9 and TRBJ1-3, with a tentative D call TRBD1 (5 bases). Trimming stripped 1 base from V and 0 bases from J, with 10 bases between. The CDR3 contains 16 residues. The germline V gene has CDR1 SEHNR and CDR2 FQNEAQ (reference sequence). The CDR3 sequence is CASSLVSGSSGNTIYF. DNA of the CDR3: TGTGCCAGCAGCTTAGTTTCAGGGTCCTCTGGAAACACCATATATTTT.

The chain carries TRBV7-3 and TRBJ2-5; tentative D call: TRBD1 (5 bases). This CDR3 has 13 amino acids. Germline values: CDR1 SGHTA, CDR2 FQGTGA. V was shortened by 5 bases and J by 5 bases, with 12 bases between the two germline ends. The CDR3 coding sequence is TGTGCCAGCAGCCCACAGGTGGCGGAGACCCAGTACTTC. Amino acids: CASSPQVAETQYF.

The sample holds a few counts of this clone. Other nucleotide sequences from this sample produce the same CDR3. CDR3 sequence (DNA): TGTGCCAGCAGCCCGGGAGGAGGCCCAACAGATACGCAGTATTTT. The encoded protein is CASSPGGGPTDTQYF. The chain combines TRBV11-3 with TRBJ2-3; 7 bases agree with TRBD2. This CDR3 contains 15 residues. Germline CDR1 SGHNT, CDR2 YENEEA. V trimming: 5 bases; J trimming: 3 bases; junction bases outside the gene matches: 8.

The CDR3 DNA reads TGTGCCAGTAGTAGAGCCAACGGGGGGTACAATGAGCAGTTCTTC. As protein: CASSRANGGYNEQFF. The V call is TRBV19, the J call TRBJ2-1; TRBD2 matches 7 bases. The CDR3 runs 15 residues. With V trimmed by 4 bases and J by 4 bases, 7 bases remained unmatched. Germline assignment: CDR1 LNHDA and CDR2 SQIVND (reference sequence).

The chain recombines TRBV5-1 with TRBJ2-7; D might be TRBD1 (6 bases). Between the trimmed V and J ends, which lost 2 bases and 3 bases, there was a span of 18 bases. Per the germline V gene, CDR1 is SGHRS and CDR2 is YFSETQ. The CDR3 is 16 residues long. The chain's CDR3 is CASSFPYRDPLYEQYF. CDR3 bases: TGCGCCAGCAGCTTCCCATACAGGGATCCCCTCTACGAGCAGTACTTC.

The chain carries TRBV12-5 and TRBJ1-5, with D hard to call. Trimming left V 5 bases short and J 3 bases short, with 5 bases between. Germline CDR1 and CDR2: LGHNT and FRNRAP. The CDR3 loop spans 12 amino acids. The CDR3 sequence: CASGLNNQPQHF. CDR3 DNA: TGTGCTAGTGGTCTAAACAATCAGCCCCAGCATTTT.

To note about this clone: Its ends do not fully match the called genes, so a read error is possible. The V call is TRBV11-2, the J call TRBJ1-2, with 8 bases matching TRBD1. The CDR3 consists of 16 residues. The V gene's germline CDR1 is SGHAT and CDR2 FQNNGV. CDR3 bases: TGTGCCAGCACCTTACTACAGGGGGGGCCATTCTATGGCTACACCTTC. Its translation: CASTLLQGGPFYGYTF.

The CDR3 is CASSESGQGNQPQHF. The CDR3 nucleotides read TGTGCCAGTAGTGAGTCGGGACAGGGCAATCAGCCCCAGCATTTT. The genes are TRBV19 and TRBJ1-5, with 8 nucleotides matching TRBD1. V dropped 5 bases and J dropped 2; count of bases not matched to a gene: 5. Germline V lookup: CDR1 LNHDA, CDR2 SQIVND (reference sequence). This CDR3 has 15 amino acids. Drawing the rest from reference TRBV19 and TRBJ1-5, the complete variable domain is DGGITQSPKYLFRKEGQNVTLSCEQNLNHDAMYWYRQDPGQGLRLIYYSQIVNDFQKGDIAEGYSVSREKKESFPLTVTSAQKNPTAFYLCASSESGQGNQPQHFGDGTRLSIL.

V gene TRBV25-1 combines with J gene TRBJ1-2; D is possibly TRBD1 (6 bases). V lost 4 bases to trimming and J lost 3 bases, with 9 bases between them. There are 13 residues in the CDR3. Germline loops: CDR1 MGHDK, CDR2 SYGVNS. The CDR3 DNA reads as TGTGCCAGCAGTGCCGGGGGGCACTATGGCTACACCTTC. It translates to CASSAGGHYGYTF.

This chain links TRBV9 with TRBJ2-1, with 8 positions matching TRBD2. Trimming at V came to 1 base and at J to 5 bases, leaving 5 bases not matched to a gene. CDR3 length: 15 amino acids. Germline V gene lookup returns CDR1 SGDLS and CDR2 YYNGEE. The CDR3 nucleotides are TGTGCCAGCAGCGTAACTAGCGGAGACAACAATGAGCAGTTCTTC. Its protein product is CASSVTSGDNNEQFF.

This clone was seen a handful of times. The chain is built from TRBV28 and TRBJ1-1; D is perhaps TRBD1 (6 bases). The V gene's germline CDR1 is MDHEN and CDR2 SYDVKM. Trimming removed 4 bases at V and 2 bases at J, with 14 bases between. The CDR3 is 15 residues long. The CDR3 reads CASSYLQGENTEAFF. CDR3 sequence (DNA): TGTGCCAGCAGTTACCTACAGGGTGAAAACACTGAAGCTTTCTTT. Full variable domain (outside the CDR3, taken from reference TRBV28 and TRBJ1-1): DVKVTQSSRYLVKRTGEKVFLECVQDMDHENMFWYRQDPGLGLRLIYFSYDVKMKEKGDIPEGYSVSREKKERFSLILESASTNQTSMYLCASSYLQGENTEAFFGQGTRLTVV.